A selection of T cell receptor beta chains follows, all from one sample in a study of T cell responses to AZD1222 COVID-19 vaccine. Assay used: immunoSEQ multiplex PCR; TCRdb lists only in-frame clones, some missing. The sample lists roughly 80,000 clones, approximately 91% occurring once. The sequencing used peripheral blood, collected on day 0 of MenACWY control vaccination. These receptor sequences come from an adult in good health. CDR3s include the opening cysteine and the closing phenylalanine or tryptophan. Each record gives: D gene, J gene, clone size, V gene, CDR3 DNA, CDR3 protein. A D gene is named only where the DNA matches it firmly. Clone sizes are given selectively: once, few, many, or a class where the clone is expanded.

d_gene: -; j_gene: TRBJ1-2; abundance: once; v_gene: TRBV30; CDR3nt: TGTGCCTGGAGTTATGGGGGGACGGAAGGCTACACCTTC; CDR3aa: CAWSYGGTEGYTF
d_gene: TRBD2; j_gene: TRBJ2-5; abundance: -; v_gene: TRBV11-3; CDR3nt: TGTGCCAGCAGCTTAGAAGGAGCGGGGATCCAAGAGACCCAGTACTTC; CDR3aa: CASSLEGAGIQETQYF
d_gene: TRBD1; j_gene: TRBJ2-1; abundance: once; v_gene: TRBV11-1; CDR3nt: TGTGCCAGCAGACTAGGACAGGGGGCACGAATTGACGAGCAGTTCTTC; CDR3aa: CASRLGQGARIDEQFF
d_gene: -; j_gene: TRBJ2-7; abundance: -; v_gene: TRBV7-3; CDR3nt: TGTGCCAGCAGCTTTTCAGAGGGCTACGAGCAGTACTTC; CDR3aa: CASSFSEGYEQYF
d_gene: TRBD1; j_gene: TRBJ1-6; abundance: -; v_gene: TRBV30; CDR3nt: TGTGCCTGGAGGGGACAGGGCCGGTCACCCCTCCACTTT; CDR3aa: CAWRGQGRSPLHF
d_gene: TRBD2; j_gene: TRBJ2-3; abundance: -; v_gene: TRBV7-2; CDR3nt: TGTGCCAGCAGCTTAGGGCTAGCGGGGGGCACAGATACGCAGTATTTT; CDR3aa: CASSLGLAGGTDTQYF
d_gene: TRBD1; j_gene: TRBJ2-1; abundance: -; v_gene: TRBV5-1; CDR3nt: TGCGCCAGCAGTTCGGGCAGTCCAGGACAGGGGGCGAATGAGCAGTTCTTC; CDR3aa: CASSSGSPGQGANEQFF
d_gene: -; j_gene: TRBJ2-7; abundance: -; v_gene: TRBV25-1; CDR3nt: TGTGCCAGCAGTGGTACCCGCTACGAGCAGTACTTC; CDR3aa: CASSGTRYEQYF
d_gene: -; j_gene: TRBJ1-1; abundance: once; v_gene: TRBV10-3; CDR3nt: TGTGCCATCAGTGAGACCGGGAACACTGAAGCTTTCTTT; CDR3aa: CAISETGNTEAFF
d_gene: -; j_gene: TRBJ1-1; abundance: -; v_gene: TRBV3-1/TRBV3-2; CDR3nt: TGTGCCAGCAGGGGAAATCTTAAAGCTTTCTTT; CDR3aa: CASRGNLKAFF
d_gene: -; j_gene: TRBJ1-1; abundance: -; v_gene: TRBV7-9; CDR3nt: TGTGCCAGCCGCGAAGGCAGGGTGGGTACCCTGAGCACTGAAGCTTTCTTT; CDR3aa: CASREGRVGTLSTEAFF
d_gene: TRBD2; j_gene: TRBJ2-3; abundance: -; v_gene: TRBV5-1; CDR3nt: TGCGCCAGCAGCTCCGGAGGACTAGCCCCAGATACGCAGTATTTT; CDR3aa: CASSSGGLAPDTQYF
d_gene: -; j_gene: TRBJ2-3; abundance: -; v_gene: TRBV2; CDR3nt: TGTGCCAGCAGTGAAGAGTCTAGCCCAAGGTCGGATACGCAGTATTTT; CDR3aa: CASSEESSPRSDTQYF
d_gene: -; j_gene: TRBJ1-4; abundance: -; v_gene: TRBV7-9; CDR3nt: TGTGCCAGCAGCCTTGGGGCCTTGATGGGTGAAAAACTGTTTTTT; CDR3aa: CASSLGALMGEKLFF
d_gene: -; j_gene: TRBJ2-7; abundance: once; v_gene: TRBV23-1; CDR3nt: TGCGCCAGCAGAAGCCGGGACCCCTTTTTACGCGACGAGCAGTACTTC; CDR3aa: CASRSRDPFLRDEQYF
d_gene: TRBD1; j_gene: TRBJ2-7; abundance: -; v_gene: TRBV13; CDR3nt: TGTGCCAGCAGCCACCTCCCGACAGGGGGCTCCTACGAGCAGTACTTC; CDR3aa: CASSHLPTGGSYEQYF
d_gene: -; j_gene: TRBJ2-1; abundance: few; v_gene: TRBV5-8; CDR3nt: TGTGCCAGCAGCCTGTTCCCAGAATACAATGAGCAGTTCTTC; CDR3aa: CASSLFPEYNEQFF
d_gene: -; j_gene: TRBJ1-5; abundance: once; v_gene: TRBV29-1; CDR3nt: TGCAGCGTTGAAGTGGGCCCGCATCAGCCCCAGCATTTT; CDR3aa: CSVEVGPHQPQHF
d_gene: -; j_gene: TRBJ2-1; abundance: -; v_gene: TRBV7-9; CDR3nt: TGTGCCAGCAGCCCTCGAGGCCAAGCGACGAATGAGCAGTTCTTC; CDR3aa: CASSPRGQATNEQFF
d_gene: -; j_gene: TRBJ1-2; abundance: -; v_gene: TRBV10-1; CDR3nt: TGCGCCAGCACCACACTGGCAGACGCTAACTATGGCTACACCTTC; CDR3aa: CASTTLADANYGYTF
d_gene: -; j_gene: TRBJ2-1; abundance: -; v_gene: TRBV30; CDR3nt: TGTGCCTGGAAGACAACCCACAATGAGCAGTTCTTC; CDR3aa: CAWKTTHNEQFF
d_gene: TRBD1; j_gene: TRBJ2-5; abundance: -; v_gene: TRBV9; CDR3nt: TGTGCCAGCAGCGAATGGACAGGGAAGGGAGAGACCCAGTACTTC; CDR3aa: CASSEWTGKGETQYF
d_gene: -; j_gene: TRBJ1-2; abundance: few; v_gene: TRBV3-1/TRBV3-2; CDR3nt: TGTGCCAGCAGGGACCTTAACTATGGCTACACCTTC; CDR3aa: CASRDLNYGYTF
d_gene: -; j_gene: TRBJ1-6; abundance: -; v_gene: TRBV6-2/TRBV6-3; CDR3nt: TGTGCCAGCAGTTACCTGCAGGGGAATTCACCCCTCCACTTT; CDR3aa: CASSYLQGNSPLHF
d_gene: TRBD1; j_gene: TRBJ1-2; abundance: -; v_gene: TRBV6-6; CDR3nt: TGTGCCAGCAGTGGACAGGGGGCGGGTAGCTATGGCTACACCTTC; CDR3aa: CASSGQGAGSYGYTF